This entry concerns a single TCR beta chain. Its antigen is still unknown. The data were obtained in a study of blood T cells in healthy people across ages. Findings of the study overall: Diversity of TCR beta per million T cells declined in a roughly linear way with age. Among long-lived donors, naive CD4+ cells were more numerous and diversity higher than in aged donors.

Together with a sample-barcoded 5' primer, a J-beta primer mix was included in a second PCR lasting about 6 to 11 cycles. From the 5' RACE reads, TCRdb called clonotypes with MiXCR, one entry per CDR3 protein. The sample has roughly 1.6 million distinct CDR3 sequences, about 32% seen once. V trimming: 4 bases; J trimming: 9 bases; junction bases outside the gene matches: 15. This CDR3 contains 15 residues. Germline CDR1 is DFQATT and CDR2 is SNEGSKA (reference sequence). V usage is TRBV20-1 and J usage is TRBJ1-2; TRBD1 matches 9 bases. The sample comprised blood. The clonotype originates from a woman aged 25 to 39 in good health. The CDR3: CSATRDRAPSIRYTF. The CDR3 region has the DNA TGCAGTGCTACGAGGGACAGGGCCCCTTCTATTCGCTACACCTTC.